The 8 T cell receptor beta chains in this list originate from one sample, sequenced in a study of OX40 agonist ivuxolimab in advanced cancers. Sequencing used immunoSEQ multiplex PCR; TCRdb keeps in-frame clones, though not all of them. Among around 50,000 clones listed, around 89% were seen once. The starting material was CD4+ or CD8+ T cells sorted from blood, obtained in a trial of the OX40 agonist ivuxolimab. The receptors shown here come from an adult with an advanced solid tumor such as melanoma, head and neck, liver or kidney cancer.

The rearrangement links TRBV5-6 to TRBJ2-5, with 12 positions matching TRBD2. Looked up from germline, CDR1 is SGHDT and CDR2 is YYEEEE. Losses at the gene ends were 1 base for V and 0 bases for J; bases not matched to a gene: 1. The CDR3 loop spans 16 amino acids. CDR3: CASSLTSGGYQETQYF. DNA of the CDR3: TGTGCCAGCAGCTTGACTAGCGGGGGGTACCAAGAGACCCAGTACTTC.

The V call is TRBV6-1, the J call TRBJ1-6; D is undetermined. This CDR3 is 12 amino acids long. V lost 2 bases and J 10 bases, leaving 6 bases between the germline ends. Germline loops: CDR1 MNHNS, CDR2 SASEGT. The CDR3 DNA follows: TGTGCCAGCAGTGAAACGGACTCACCCCTCCACTTT. Amino acids: CASSETDSPLHF.

V gene TRBV18 combines with J gene TRBJ1-1; the D gene is possibly TRBD1 (5 bases). Germline-derived CDR1 and CDR2 are KGHSH and LQKENI. This CDR3 contains 13 residues. Trimming removed 4 bases from V and 4 bases from J, with 10 bases in between. Here the CDR3 DNA reads TGTGCCAGCTCACTACGGGACGGCACTGAAGCTTTCTTT. Translation: CASSLRDGTEAFF.

The rearrangement uses TRBV2 and TRBJ1-3; D ambiguous. Germline lookup yields CDR1 SNHLY and CDR2 FYNNEI. This CDR3 is 14 amino acids long. Trimming pared 8 bases from V and 2 bases from J, leaving 13 bases between. Written as DNA, the CDR3 is TGTGCCAGCGCAGGTTCCCCTCCTGGAAACACCATATATTTT. Amino acids: CASAGSPPGNTIYF. The whole variable domain, filled in from reference TRBV2 and TRBJ1-3, reads EPEVTQTPSHQVTQMGQEVILRCVPISNHLYFYWYRQILGQKVEFLVSFYNNEISEKSEIFDDQFSVERPDGSNFTLKIRSTKLEDSAMYFCASAGSPPGNTIYFGEGSWLTVV.

This chain uses TRBV30 with TRBJ2-5; D is uncertain. V gave up 2 bases and J gave up 4 bases, with 8 bases separating them. This CDR3 has 12 residues. Germline V lookup: CDR1 GTSNPN, CDR2 SVGIG (reference sequence). Here the CDR3 reads CAWSLTRETQYF. The CDR3 DNA is TGTGCCTGGAGTCTCACCCGAGAGACCCAGTACTTC. The variable domain in full, with the rest retrieved from reference TRBV30 and TRBJ2-5, is SQTIHQWPATLVQPVGSPLSLECTVEGTSNPNLYWYRQAAGRGLQLLFYSVGIGQISSEVPQNLSASRPQDRQFILSSKKLLLSDSGFYLCAWSLTRETQYFGPGTRLLVL.

The rearrangement joins TRBV6-1 to TRBJ1-6; D possibly corresponds to TRBD1 (6 bases). The CDR3 totals 12 residues. Trimming stripped 5 bases from V and 8 bases from J, with 7 bases between. CDR1 MNHNS and CDR2 SASEGT come from the germline V gene. The CDR3 sequence is CASSSGDSPLHF. DNA for the CDR3: TGTGCCAGCAGTTCAGGGGATTCACCCCTCCACTTT.

This chain joins TRBV7-2 and TRBJ2-1; D unresolved. Trimming took 5 bases from V and 6 from J, leaving 11 bases between them. The CDR3 covers 13 residues. Germline-derived CDR1 and CDR2 are SGHTA and FQGNSA. This chain's CDR3 is CASSPVVSNEQFF. For the CDR3, the DNA is TGTGCCAGCAGCCCAGTCGTCTCCAATGAGCAGTTCTTC.

The chain carries TRBV27 and TRBJ1-5; 9 nucleotides align to TRBD1. CDR3 length: 16 residues. CDR1 MNHEY and CDR2 SMNVEV come from the germline V gene (reference sequence). V shed 0 bases, J shed 7 bases, and the junction held 7 bases outside the gene matches. The CDR3 loop reads CASSLSPQGAGQPQHF. The CDR3 DNA is TGTGCCAGCAGTTTATCCCCACAGGGGGCTGGACAGCCCCAGCATTTT.